This TCR beta chain was profiled in a study of blood T cell repertoires in COVID-19. Overall study: Collection of acute and convalescent COVID-19 samples took place in the United States, Italy and Spain. In each case, the material was cDNA or gDNA derived from T cells, B-cell-depleted T cells, or PBMCs.

In the authors' methods: Cell counts per sample came from amplifying reference gene primers. Libraries were prepared by immunoSEQ multiplex PCR; TCRdb keeps only in-frame clonotypes and omits some of them. That table furnishes V, J and clone size, whereas the DNA furnished D and trimming. The sample carries roughly 190,000 clones, around four fifths recorded once. Per the germline V gene, CDR1 is MNHEY and CDR2 is SMNVEV (reference sequence). The germline V and J ends were trimmed by 5 bases and 0 bases, with 8 bases remaining between them. The CDR3 totals 13 residues. V gene TRBV27 combines with J gene TRBJ2-7; D possibly corresponds to TRBD1 (5 bases). Material: peripheral blood. This TCR derives from a woman between 70 and 85 years old with active or convalescent COVID-19. The CDR3 coding sequence is TGTGCCAGCAGTACAGGTGCCTCCTACGAGCAGTACTTC. Its translation: CASSTGASYEQYF.